Listed below are T cell receptor beta chains from one sample, sequenced in a study of T cells in Graves' hyperthyroidism and ophthalmopathy. TCRdb independently ran MiXCR on the multiplex PCR reads; one entry per CDR3 protein. This sample has roughly 380,000 distinct CDR3 sequences; 19% occur once, and the top ten carry 3.7%. The sample taken for sequencing was blood. The receptors here all came from a woman aged 18 to 35 with Graves' hyperthyroidism. Each CDR3 is given with its conserved first and last residue. A D gene is named only where the DNA matches it firmly. The size entry is marked missing in some rows and otherwise reads once, few, many or a size class.

d_gene: TRBD1
abundance: many
j_gene: TRBJ1-5
v_gene: TRBV28
len: 16
CDR3aa: CASNENRGFGNQPQHF
CDR3nt: TGTGCCAGCAACGAAAACAGGGGATTCGGTAATCAGCCCCAGCATTTT

d_gene: .
abundance: many
j_gene: TRBJ2-5
v_gene: TRBV7-9
len: 14
CDR3aa: CASSSGPSVETQYF
CDR3nt: TGTGCCAGCAGCTCGGGACCGTCCGTCGAGACCCAGTACTTC

d_gene: .
abundance: many
j_gene: TRBJ1-2
v_gene: TRBV20-1
len: 13
CDR3aa: CSARDLEESGYTF
CDR3nt: TGCAGTGCCAGGGACCTGGAAGAGAGTGGCTACACCTTC

d_gene: TRBD1
abundance: many
j_gene: TRBJ1-5
v_gene: TRBV15
len: 12
CDR3aa: CATRQGDQPQHF
CDR3nt: TGTGCCACCCGACAGGGAGATCAGCCCCAGCATTTT

d_gene: TRBD1
abundance: many
j_gene: TRBJ1-6
v_gene: TRBV12-3/TRBV12-4
len: 14
CDR3aa: CASSLDRVDSPLHF
CDR3nt: TGTGCCAGCAGCCTGGACAGGGTGGACTCACCCCTCCACTTT

d_gene: .
abundance: many
j_gene: TRBJ1-2
v_gene: TRBV20-1
len: 12
CDR3aa: CSAGTGIYGYTF
CDR3nt: TGCAGTGCTGGGACCGGGATCTATGGCTACACCTTC

d_gene: .
abundance: many
j_gene: TRBJ1-2
v_gene: TRBV3-1
len: 18
CDR3aa: CASSPSDGLPRRRYGYTF
CDR3nt: TGTGCCAGCAGCCCTAGTGATGGACTTCCGCGAAGACGTTATGGCTACACCTTC

d_gene: TRBD2
abundance: many
j_gene: TRBJ2-4
v_gene: TRBV6-1
len: 14
CDR3aa: CASRGLGAKNIQYF
CDR3nt: TGTGCCAGCAGGGGACTAGGAGCCAAAAACATTCAGTACTTC

d_gene: .
abundance: many
j_gene: TRBJ1-5
v_gene: TRBV2
len: 15
CDR3aa: CASSERQGLNQPQHF
CDR3nt: TGTGCCAGCAGTGAACGGCAGGGCCTCAATCAGCCCCAGCATTTT

d_gene: .
abundance: many
j_gene: TRBJ1-1
v_gene: TRBV6-5
len: 15
CDR3aa: CASSYTPGSPGEAFF
CDR3nt: TGTGCCAGCAGTTACACGCCCGGGTCCCCCGGCGAAGCTTTCTTT

d_gene: .
abundance: many
j_gene: TRBJ2-7
v_gene: TRBV6-2/TRBV6-3
len: 13
CDR3aa: CASSYYGPGEQYF
CDR3nt: TGTGCCAGCAGTTACTACGGCCCGGGCGAGCAGTACTTC

d_gene: .
abundance: many
j_gene: TRBJ2-5
v_gene: TRBV9
len: 13
CDR3aa: CASSVGPGETQYF
CDR3nt: TGTGCCAGCAGCGTAGGACCTGGTGAGACCCAGTACTTC

d_gene: .
abundance: many
j_gene: TRBJ2-5
v_gene: TRBV2
len: 12
CDR3aa: CASSDTDETQYF
CDR3nt: TGTGCCAGCAGTGATACGGATGAGACCCAGTACTTC

d_gene: TRBD1
abundance: many
j_gene: TRBJ1-2
v_gene: TRBV2
len: 14
CDR3aa: CASRRDRDHYGYTF
CDR3nt: TGTGCCAGCAGACGGGACAGGGATCACTATGGCTACACCTTC

d_gene: .
abundance: .
j_gene: TRBJ2-2
v_gene: TRBV4-1
len: 16
CDR3aa: CASSQARQGITGELFF
CDR3nt: TGCGCCAGCAGCCAAGCCCGGCAGGGGATCACCGGGGAGCTGTTTTTT

d_gene: TRBD1
abundance: many
j_gene: TRBJ1-1
v_gene: TRBV5-1
len: 15
CDR3aa: CASSRSTGEGTEAFF
CDR3nt: TGCGCCAGCAGCAGAAGCACAGGGGAGGGCACTGAAGCTTTCTTT

d_gene: .
abundance: many
j_gene: TRBJ2-7
v_gene: TRBV28
len: 14
CDR3aa: CASSRGDGWDEQYF
CDR3nt: TGTGCCAGCAGCCGCGGGGACGGATGGGACGAGCAGTACTTC

d_gene: TRBD1
abundance: few
j_gene: TRBJ2-1
v_gene: TRBV12-3/TRBV12-4
len: 12
CDR3aa: CASGTGLNEQFF
CDR3nt: TGTGCCAGCGGGACAGGGCTCAATGAGCAGTTCTTC

d_gene: .
abundance: many
j_gene: TRBJ2-7
v_gene: TRBV10-2
len: 14
CDR3aa: CASSDRDYSYEQYF
CDR3nt: TGCGCCAGCAGTGACCGCGACTACTCCTACGAGCAGTACTTC

d_gene: .
abundance: few
j_gene: TRBJ1-5
v_gene: TRBV4-1
len: 15
CDR3aa: CASSLQENSNQPQHF
CDR3nt: TGCGCCAGCAGCCTGCAGGAAAATAGCAATCAGCCCCAGCATTTT

d_gene: .
abundance: many
j_gene: TRBJ1-2
v_gene: TRBV28
len: 15
CDR3aa: CASSLLRETRKGYTF
CDR3nt: TGTGCCAGCAGTTTACTACGTGAGACACGAAAGGGCTACACCTTC

d_gene: .
abundance: .
j_gene: TRBJ2-5
v_gene: TRBV6-1
len: 13
CDR3aa: CASSVSHQETQYF
CDR3nt: TGTGCCAGCAGTGTTTCGCATCAAGAGACCCAGTACTTC

d_gene: .
abundance: many
j_gene: TRBJ1-2
v_gene: TRBV2
len: 15
CDR3aa: CASSPWGSKDYGYTF
CDR3nt: TGTGCCAGCAGCCCTTGGGGGTCTAAGGACTATGGCTACACCTTC

d_gene: TRBD2
abundance: many
j_gene: TRBJ2-5
v_gene: TRBV4-2
len: 15
CDR3aa: CASSPGGGAVETQYF
CDR3nt: TGTGCCAGCAGCCCAGGCGGGGGGGCGGTAGAGACCCAGTACTTC